This is a list of T cell receptor beta chains from one sample in a study of CD8 T cells in ankylosing spondylitis. TCRdb reprocessed the 5' RACE reads with MiXCR, giving one entry per CDR3 protein. The sample contains 220,000 or so distinct CDR3 sequences, roughly 18% of which appear only once. Sequenced material: blood, either unsorted or a sorted T cell fraction (not recorded which). The origin of the receptors is a male donor with ankylosing spondylitis. Each CDR3 is given with its conserved first and last residue. The order of the fields is D gene, V gene, J gene, clone size, CDR3 DNA, CDR3 protein. D genes are given only for firm matches. Size tells how often a clone was seen (once, few, many) or the class of an expanded clone, and some rows leave it out.

D: TRBD1
V: TRBV20-1
J: TRBJ2-2
size: -
DNA: TGCAGTGCCCCACGGGGGGGACAGGGGGCGATCGGGGAGCTGTTTTTT
CDR3: CSAPRGGQGAIGELFF

D: -
V: TRBV5-1
J: TRBJ2-5
size: -
DNA: TGCGCCAGCAGACCGGACGGTGGAGAGACCCAGTACTTC
CDR3: CASRPDGGETQYF

D: -
V: TRBV20-1
J: TRBJ2-1
size: few
DNA: TGCAGTGCTAGGACAGTCACCAATGAGCAGTTCTTC
CDR3: CSARTVTNEQFF

D: -
V: TRBV4-1
J: TRBJ1-2
size: -
DNA: TGCGCCAGCAGCCCAACCGGACTATCGTCGGGCTACACCTTC
CDR3: CASSPTGLSSGYTF

D: TRBD1
V: TRBV20-1
J: TRBJ2-7
size: -
DNA: TGCAGTGCTAGAGAAGTTGGGACAGGGGGCCTCGAGCAGTACTTC
CDR3: CSAREVGTGGLEQYF

D: -
V: TRBV4-2
J: TRBJ2-3
size: many
DNA: TGTGCCAGCAGCCCTACGACAGATACGCAGTATTTT
CDR3: CASSPTTDTQYF

D: TRBD2
V: TRBV6-2/TRBV6-3
J: TRBJ2-1
size: few
DNA: TGTGCCAGCAGTTTCGAACAGCTAGCGGAACAGTTCTTC
CDR3: CASSFEQLAEQFF

D: -
V: TRBV2
J: TRBJ1-1
size: -
DNA: TGTGCCAGCAGTGATTATTCTGAAGCTTTCTTT
CDR3: CASSDYSEAFF

D: -
V: TRBV7-9
J: TRBJ2-7
size: -
DNA: TGTGCCAGCAGGTCAGGGGTGTACGAGCAGTACTTC
CDR3: CASRSGVYEQYF

D: -
V: TRBV15
J: TRBJ1-5
size: -
DNA: TGTGCCACCAGCGACCACCTGGAGGGCCGTCAGCCCCAGCATTTT
CDR3: CATSDHLEGRQPQHF

D: TRBD1
V: TRBV9
J: TRBJ1-1
size: many
DNA: TGTGCCAGCAGCGTAACCGACACAGGGGGCACTGAAGCTTTCTTT
CDR3: CASSVTDTGGTEAFF

D: TRBD2
V: TRBV7-9
J: TRBJ2-1
size: -
DNA: TGTGCCAGCATCCCCTCGGGAGCGGGAGCCACAAGGGAGCAGTTCTTC
CDR3: CASIPSGAGATREQFF

D: TRBD2
V: TRBV5-1
J: TRBJ2-3
size: few
DNA: TGCGCCAGCAGCTGGGGGGGACTACCACAAAGCACAGATACGCAGTATTTT
CDR3: CASSWGGLPQSTDTQYF

D: TRBD2
V: TRBV4-3
J: TRBJ2-1
size: -
DNA: TGCGCCAGCAGCCAAGACAATGCGGGAGCCTACAATGAGCAGTTCTTC
CDR3: CASSQDNAGAYNEQFF

D: -
V: TRBV29-1
J: TRBJ2-1
size: -
DNA: TGCAGCGTTGAAGTACCCGCTGGGCTTAATGAGCAGTTCTTC
CDR3: CSVEVPAGLNEQFF

D: TRBD1
V: TRBV5-5
J: TRBJ1-5
size: few
DNA: TGTGCCAGCAGCTTAGGACAGGGTGCAGAGATAGCTCAGCCCCAGCATTTT
CDR3: CASSLGQGAEIAQPQHF

D: -
V: TRBV7-6
J: TRBJ2-1
size: -
DNA: TGTGCCAGCAGCACCGAGGAGGGGGGGAGGGACATCAATGAGCAGTTCTTC
CDR3: CASSTEEGGRDINEQFF

D: -
V: TRBV24-1
J: TRBJ2-3
size: few
DNA: TGTGCCACCTCAGTTAGAGATACGCAGTATTTT
CDR3: CATSVRDTQYF

D: -
V: TRBV7-8
J: TRBJ2-5
size: few
DNA: TGTGCCAGCAGCCCCCCGAGAGGGCAAAAAGAGACCCAGTACTTC
CDR3: CASSPPRGQKETQYF

D: -
V: TRBV27
J: TRBJ2-1
size: once
DNA: TGTGCCAGCAGTGCGGCGGCTAGCCCGAACAATGAGCAGTTCTTC
CDR3: CASSAAASPNNEQFF

D: -
V: TRBV7-9
J: TRBJ2-3
size: few
DNA: TGTGCCAGCAGCCCTCAAGCTCCCGGAGATACGCAGTATTTT
CDR3: CASSPQAPGDTQYF

D: TRBD1
V: TRBV2
J: TRBJ2-2
size: few
DNA: TGTGCCAGCAGTGAAGTGGTACAGGGGCGAGCCGGGGAGCTGTTTTTT
CDR3: CASSEVVQGRAGELFF

D: -
V: TRBV7-8
J: TRBJ2-4
size: -
DNA: TGTGCCAGCAGCTTCGGAGGGGGTGCCAAAAACATTCAGTACTTC
CDR3: CASSFGGGAKNIQYF

D: TRBD2
V: TRBV7-8
J: TRBJ2-7
size: -
DNA: TGTGCCAGCAGCTTAGACGGGGCTAGCGGGTACTACGAGCAGTACTTC
CDR3: CASSLDGASGYYEQYF

D: -
V: TRBV7-9
J: TRBJ1-4
size: -
DNA: TGTGCCAGCAGCCCACCGGCGTTTGCAACTAATGAAAAACTGTTTTTT
CDR3: CASSPPAFATNEKLFF

D: -
V: TRBV12-3/TRBV12-4
J: TRBJ2-2
size: few
DNA: TGTGCCAGCAGTCCCCAGGGCAGCCGCGAGACCGGGGAGCTGTTTTTT
CDR3: CASSPQGSRETGELFF

D: TRBD2
V: TRBV28
J: TRBJ2-3
size: few
DNA: TGTGCCAGCAGTCCACGGACTAGCGGGAGAGGGGGGACGCAGTATTTT
CDR3: CASSPRTSGRGGTQYF

D: TRBD1
V: TRBV4-1
J: TRBJ2-7
size: few
DNA: TGCGCCAGCAGCCATGGGGACAGCTCCTACGAGCAGTACTTC
CDR3: CASSHGDSSYEQYF

D: -
V: TRBV5-1
J: TRBJ2-7
size: many
DNA: TGCGCCAGCAGCTTGGAACAGACCCGGGGCGAGCAGTACTTC
CDR3: CASSLEQTRGEQYF

D: -
V: TRBV6-1
J: TRBJ2-1
size: -
DNA: TGTGCCAGCAGTGAAGTTGGAGGGGGGTACAATGAGCAGTTCTTC
CDR3: CASSEVGGGYNEQFF

D: -
V: TRBV7-2
J: TRBJ2-7
size: few
DNA: TGTGCCAGCAGCTTAGAGAGGATCTACGAGCAGTACTTC
CDR3: CASSLERIYEQYF

D: TRBD2
V: TRBV7-9
J: TRBJ2-5
size: -
DNA: TGTGCCAGCAGCTTAGTCGCGGGAGGGGGACAAGAGACCCAGTACTTC
CDR3: CASSLVAGGGQETQYF

D: TRBD2
V: TRBV2
J: TRBJ2-1
size: -
DNA: TGTGCCAGGGGGGGGGGAGCGGCCTACAATGAGCAGTTCTTC
CDR3: CARGGGAAYNEQFF

D: -
V: TRBV7-6
J: TRBJ1-3
size: -
DNA: TGTGCCAGCAGCCAAGTGGACTCTGGAAACACCATATATTTT
CDR3: CASSQVDSGNTIYF

D: -
V: TRBV27
J: TRBJ1-4
size: -
DNA: TGTGCCAGCAGTCTGGGAGGGGATAATGAAAAACTGTTTTTT
CDR3: CASSLGGDNEKLFF

D: -
V: TRBV5-1
J: TRBJ2-3
size: few
DNA: TGCGCCAGCAGCTTTTGGCAGGTTGTAACAGATACGCAGTATTTT
CDR3: CASSFWQVVTDTQYF

D: TRBD1
V: TRBV2
J: TRBJ1-1
size: -
DNA: TGTGCCAGGGACGGACAGGAAAGCACTGAAGCTTTCTTT
CDR3: CARDGQESTEAFF

D: -
V: TRBV5-6
J: TRBJ1-2
size: -
DNA: TGTGCCAGCAGCCCCGGGACCAAACCTAACTATGGCTACACCTTC
CDR3: CASSPGTKPNYGYTF

D: -
V: TRBV6-1
J: TRBJ1-1
size: -
DNA: TGTGCCAGCAGTGAACGGGAAGCGGGAGGGACTGAAGCTTTCTTT
CDR3: CASSEREAGGTEAFF

D: -
V: TRBV27
J: TRBJ1-4
size: -
DNA: TGTGCCAGCAGGGTAGGGGGAACGGAAAAACTGTTTTTT
CDR3: CASRVGGTEKLFF

D: TRBD2
V: TRBV29-1
J: TRBJ2-1
size: many
DNA: TGCAGCGTTGAAATAGCGGGAGTGGTGTTTGGTGAGCAGTTCTTC
CDR3: CSVEIAGVVFGEQFF

D: -
V: TRBV18
J: TRBJ2-1
size: few
DNA: TGTGCCAGCTCACCACCGGAGAGTGAGCAGTTCTTC
CDR3: CASSPPESEQFF

D: -
V: TRBV19
J: TRBJ1-6
size: few
DNA: TGTGCCAGTAGTATTGGCAAACTGAGCTCCTATAATTCACCCCTCCACTTT
CDR3: CASSIGKLSSYNSPLHF

D: TRBD1
V: TRBV6-5
J: TRBJ2-3
size: -
DNA: TGTGCCAGCAGTTTCCTCAGGGGGGATACGCAGTATTTT
CDR3: CASSFLRGDTQYF

D: -
V: TRBV5-1
J: TRBJ2-7
size: few
DNA: TGCGCCAGCAGCGCAGGACACAGCTCCTACGAGCAGTACTTC
CDR3: CASSAGHSSYEQYF

D: -
V: TRBV10-3
J: TRBJ1-1
size: many
DNA: TGTGCCATCAGTGAGACACCGGACAACATGAACACTGAAGCTTTCTTT
CDR3: CAISETPDNMNTEAFF

D: -
V: TRBV20-1
J: TRBJ1-2
size: few
DNA: TGCAGTGCTAGAGAGCAGGGGCCCTTCTATGGCTACACCTTC
CDR3: CSAREQGPFYGYTF

D: -
V: TRBV12-3/TRBV12-4
J: TRBJ1-6
size: few
DNA: TGTGCCAGCAGTTCCTATAATTCACCCCTCCACTTT
CDR3: CASSSYNSPLHF

D: -
V: TRBV6-1
J: TRBJ2-7
size: -
DNA: TGTGCCAGCAGTGAAGCGTCTTGGCAGAAGCTCTACGAGCAGTACTTC
CDR3: CASSEASWQKLYEQYF

D: TRBD1
V: TRBV19
J: TRBJ1-1
size: once
DNA: TGTGCCAGTAGTATGATCGACAGGGCGAACACTGAAGCTTTCTTT
CDR3: CASSMIDRANTEAFF

D: TRBD2
V: TRBV7-2
J: TRBJ2-7
size: few
DNA: TGTGCCAGCAGCTTAGGACTAGCGGGAGTTAACGAGCAGTACTTC
CDR3: CASSLGLAGVNEQYF

D: TRBD2
V: TRBV9
J: TRBJ2-1
size: -
DNA: TGTGCCAGCAGCGTAGTTGGCGGGGGCTACAATGAGCAGTTCTTC
CDR3: CASSVVGGGYNEQFF

D: -
V: TRBV30
J: TRBJ2-4
size: -
DNA: TGTGCCTGGAGGGCCCAGGGAGAAAACATTCAGTACTTC
CDR3: CAWRAQGENIQYF

D: TRBD1
V: TRBV29-1
J: TRBJ1-2
size: -
DNA: TGCAGCGTTTTGTTACAGGGGAACTATGGCTACACCTTC
CDR3: CSVLLQGNYGYTF

D: TRBD2
V: TRBV4-1
J: TRBJ2-1
size: few
DNA: TGCGCCAGCAGCCAATTGAGCGGGGGCCGGTACAATGAGCAGTTCTTC
CDR3: CASSQLSGGRYNEQFF

D: TRBD1
V: TRBV20-1
J: TRBJ1-6
size: few
DNA: TGCAGTGCCCTAAGTAGGGACAGCGAAAATTCACCCCTCCACTTT
CDR3: CSALSRDSENSPLHF

D: -
V: TRBV6-5
J: TRBJ2-2
size: few
DNA: TGTGCCAGCAGTTACGGCCAATTCACCGGGGAGCTGTTTTTT
CDR3: CASSYGQFTGELFF

D: -
V: TRBV7-9
J: TRBJ2-1
size: few
DNA: TGTGCCAGCAGCCTCGCCAGCGGGGGGACAGGCAATGAGCAGTTCTTC
CDR3: CASSLASGGTGNEQFF

D: -
V: TRBV27
J: TRBJ2-1
size: few
DNA: TGTGCCAGCAGTCCGCTAGCGAGCTCCTACAATGAGCAGTTCTTC
CDR3: CASSPLASSYNEQFF

D: -
V: TRBV4-3
J: TRBJ2-1
size: -
DNA: TGCGCCAGCAGCCAAGATCCCAGGAGCTCCTACAATGAGCAGTTCTTC
CDR3: CASSQDPRSSYNEQFF